This paragraph reports one TCR beta chain. The entry originates in a study of T-cell reconstitution after alpha-beta-depleted transplantation in children. CDR3 length: 13 residues. CDR1 is DFQATT and CDR2 is SNEGSKA in the germline V gene (reference sequence). V was pared by 5 bases and J by 0 bases, with 3 bases of the junction left unmatched. TCRbeta library preparation incorporated unique molecular identifiers. TCRdb processed the PCR reads anew with MiXCR; each CDR3 protein has one entry. The sample holds about 420,000 distinct CDR3 sequences, about a tenth seen once. The source is a human donor who donated a stem cell graft to a child with acute myeloid leukemia. The sequenced sample was PBMCs from the stem cell graft donor, obtained from the stem cell graft. The rearrangement joins TRBV20-1 to TRBJ1-2; 7 bases map to TRBD1. Written as DNA, the CDR3 is TGCAGTGCTCGACAGGGCGCTAACTATGGCTACACCTTC. As protein: CSARQGANYGYTF.